This T cell receptor (beta chain) was sequenced for a study of cytomegalovirus exposure and HLA in healthy donors (dated by TCRdb to the late 2010s). Looking at the study overall: According to an earlier analysis of 550 to 700 of the donors, about 179 million T cells yielded 117 million unique TCR beta sequences and more than 250 Gb of sequence data. An early release that covered 640 HLA-typed donors contained around 330 gigabases of sequencing data and tens of millions of unique TCR sequences. Of the roughly 400 genotyped donors, approximately 82% fell in the genetic ancestry cluster associated with self-reported Caucasian donors. The study was designed to test whether signatures of past pathogen exposure could be identified by cataloging public T cell receptors. The T cell repertoires of under 700 subjects were profiled by immunosequencing and related to cytomegalovirus serostatus. In addition to the first cohort of 666 subjects, a separate validation cohort of approximately 120 different subjects was used. High-throughput TCR immunosequencing, statistical association of individual TCRs with disease status, and machine learning were combined to predict cytomegalovirus infection status. A later analysis re-analyzed previously published TCR beta repertoires from roughly 690 donors and added high-resolution HLA genotyping to study TCR occurrence patterns. Rather than using new phenotypic data, the later analysis identified candidate immune exposures from TCR beta sequences and from how often those sequences occurred across donors. An earlier analysis of approximately 500 of the donors applied high-throughput TCR beta sequencing to assess whether each TCR beta V gene segment acted as functional or pseudogenic. Donor age, sex, ethnicity and CMV serostatus were collected together with the repertoire data. Genome-wide SNP genotypes for about 65% of the roughly 700 donors were used in a later genetic analysis, which treated that subset as a discovery cohort. All discovery cohort repertoires had been generated using a single sequencing platform. Both class I and class II loci were covered by HLA typing, at four-digit resolution. The number of donors typed differed by locus, with 629-630 for A, B, C, DRB1 and DQB1, over 500 for DQA1, 600 to 610 for DPA1, and 472 for DPB1. About 5 DR-DQ haplotypes were handled as single units for association and clustering, since linkage in the cohort was strong. Among around 400 genotyped donors of the cohort, an average of approximately 200,000 unique TCR beta nucleotide sequences was sequenced per donor, of which 15% to 20% were non-productive. The paper as a whole reports these results and caveats: In a later analysis, HLA-associated TCR beta chains were found to be more clonally expanded and to have lower generation probabilities than equally common non-associated chains. A further reported finding was that TCR beta sequences accurately predicted the HLA-A and HLA-B alleles for most subjects in the first cohort. In this cohort, only TCR beta chains were sequenced, and detectable features were limited by the absence of alpha or paired-chain data. Broadly in line with IMGT annotations, most TCR beta V segments showed up in productive rearrangements about 87% or about 30% of the time in an earlier analysis of roughly 590 of the donors. The sequencing pipeline was judged likely to have produced a cluster of highly shared sequence variants as a technical artifact. When HLA alleles, especially DR and DQ, strongly co-occurred, TCR associations were difficult to assign to individual alleles. Several of the top co-occurrence clusters appeared to be linked to parvovirus B19, influenza, CMV and Epstein-Barr virus, according to a later analysis. A few of the identified cytomegalovirus-associated TCR beta chains were confirmed in vitro to be specific for cytomegalovirus antigens. At a false discovery rate of 0.05, a later analysis linked fewer than 20,000 TCR beta sequences to specific HLA alleles. In the study, about 150 TCR beta chains were listed as associated with cytomegalovirus. Because counts were too low, 15 to 20 rarely observed V segments, including chromosome 9 orphons, were left out of the earlier analysis of roughly 600 of the donors. For the cohort, immune exposure information was limited to CMV serostatus. According to a later analysis, most CMV-associated TCR beta chains appeared to be HLA-restricted, and the HLA associations seemed to be driven largely by CMV exposure. The classifier was reported to diagnose cytomegalovirus status with high specificity and sensitivity in both the original cohort and the validation cohort. Because HLA typing was missing for some donors at each locus, association tests included only the typed subset. Presence/absence analyses assumed roughly uniform sequencing depth across donors, an assumption that may not hold. The authors suggested that the approach could potentially be extended to other disease states and immunological phenotypes. The 87-base-pair reads could not distinguish some IMGT-functional V segments, including TRBV6-2 and TRBV6-3, so those segments were excluded. Most TCR sequences were observed very rarely across donors, whereas some public TCRs were present in many individuals. A later genetic analysis reported fewer N-insertions in productive TCRs among donors in an Asian-associated ancestry cluster than the roughly 670-donor mean. Linkage disequilibrium might explain the correlated functional status among segregating V segments, but an unknown experimental factor could not be excluded. In a later analysis, TCR association rates were found to vary across HLA loci, with the most associated TCRs seen for DRB1 alleles and the fewest for HLA-C alleles. In a later genetic analysis, a missense DCLRE1C variant was associated with V-gene and J-gene trimming of TCR beta chains, and the association was replicated in an independent cohort.

Comments on this clone: The target of this receptor is not known. Base qualities are not at hand, and no much larger clone is one base apart.

CDR1 and CDR2 (MNHEY, SVGAGI) derive from the germline V gene. Counted from cysteine to phenylalanine, this CDR3 has 15 amino acids. Just the 45-base CDR3 DNA is kept, in frame starting at base 1. The trim is 4 bases for V and 2 bases for J, with a gap of 14 bases between the germline ends. The library relied on the immunoSEQ multiplex PCR assay. The multiplex PCR relied on a mix of 60 forward primers for TCR Vbeta segments and 13 reverse primers for TCR Jbeta segments. The CDR3 region of rearranged TCR beta genes was amplified from genomic DNA with a multiplex PCR assay. On the Illumina HiSeq System, the amplified TCR beta libraries were sequenced as 87-base-pair reads. The original pipeline was this. A later analysis tallied approximately 87 million unique TCR beta chains across the roughly 610 repertoires, and some 10 million of those chains were shared by two or more donors. A nearest-neighbor algorithm error-corrected the raw reads and collapsed the reads into unique sequences, merging closely related sequences to remove PCR and sequencing errors. CDR3 sequences were aligned to IMGT reference sequences to assign V, D and J gene segments. For a sequence to be retained, a match of at least six nucleotides to both a V gene segment and a J gene segment was required. A rearrangement counted as productive if the CDR3 had no stop codons and remained in frame with V and J, and every other rearrangement counted as non-productive. Following IMGT convention, CDR3 was defined as the stretch from the second conserved V-encoded cysteine up to the conserved J-encoded phenylalanine. Sequences without an unambiguous match to a single V gene segment were excluded from the earlier analysis of approximately 560 of the donors. An earlier analysis of around 600 of the donors classified V segments as functional when productive rearrangements were above 56.7% and as segregating when the standard deviation between donors was above 5%. To diagnose cytomegalovirus status from the catalog of TCR beta chain sequences, a statistical classification framework was built. In a later analysis, TCR nucleotide sequences were compared against IMGT/GENE-DB human TR gene sequences so that V and J genes could be assigned. The TCRdist pipeline was used in a later analysis to assign CDR3 sequences and most-parsimonious VDJ recombination scenarios. In a later analysis, each TCR beta chain was defined by its CDR3 amino acid sequence together with its V-gene family, and reads without a unique V-gene family were excluded. To address suspected cross-contamination and a sequencing artifact, a later analysis removed 592 highly shared, low-generation-probability nucleotide sequences. In a later analysis, a clonal expansion index for each public chain was calculated from normalized within-repertoire ranks of inferred template counts. A later analysis computed generation probabilities with a VDJ recombination model fitted to out-of-frame rearrangements, and checked the results against IGoR. In a later analysis, TCR-TCR, TCR-HLA and TCR-CMV co-occurrence was scored with hypergeometric tests, and a repertoire-size bias correction was applied to TCR pairs. False discovery rates were estimated in a later analysis by permuting HLA or CMV assignments 20 times. A later analysis grouped co-occurring TCRs with DBSCAN, adding TCRdist sequence similarity when clustering within HLA-allele-positive subsets. For co-occurrence clustering, repertoires with fewer than 30,000 or more than 120,000 public chains were excluded, along with 4 to 6 repertoires with anomalous nucleotide sharing. In its TCRdb copy, this immuneACCESS table keeps in-frame sequences only and misses some clones. Where compared with another copy, unresolved V genes explain less than half of these, and the others have no known cause. V, J and clone size are taken as reported in that table, and D and trimming were inferred from the DNA itself. In all, the sample holds about 130,000 clones, and more than 80% of those were seen once. Less than 6.5% of the sample is in the top ten clones.

The cohort was made up of 500 to 850 healthy bone marrow donors. At the time of sampling, all cohort members were nominally healthy, though unrecorded immune exposures were likely present. The donor tested CMV seropositive, placing the donor among the 310 or so seropositive members of the cohort. A peripheral blood sample was provided by each donor, and peripheral blood mononuclear cells were used for TCR beta sequencing. Genomic DNA extraction from the blood cell samples was performed with the Qiagen DNeasy Blood Extraction Kit. The chain was built from TRBV6-5 and TRBJ1-2; perhaps TRBD1 is the D gene, with 5 bases matching. Sequencing used PBMCs. The TCR was taken from a middle-aged woman in good health and CMV-seropositive. The CDR3 has the sequence CASSFLGRRNYGYTF. In nucleotide form, the sequence is TGTGCCAGCAGTTTTTTGGGGCGGCGGAACTATGGCTACACCTTC.